The text below deals with one T cell receptor (beta chain). Its specificity is not known. The sample originates from a study of human T cells and chemical hapten exposure. General study results and limits: Versus controls, expanded TCRs had significantly more large CDR3 similarity clusters.

It was the library that attached unique molecular identifiers to individual cDNA molecules. TCRdb processed the RACE reads anew with MiXCR; each CDR3 protein has one entry. The data hold some 70,000 distinct CDR3 sequences, with approximately 35% observed a single time. Germline assignment: CDR1 LNHNV and CDR2 YYDKDF (reference sequence). V lost 3 bases, J lost 4 bases, and 7 bases stayed unmatched. The CDR3 is 15 residues long. This sample's time point: patch test 1, 2 weeks after DPC sensitization. Treatment denoted: therapeutic diphenylcyclopropenone sensitization with weekly scalp DPC. Alopecia patients deemed DPC-suitable, aged 18 to 70, excluding pregnancy. Someone pulled total RNA out of unfractionated whole blood.

The sequence was obtained from a man aged 40-49 years with alopecia areata. Some clones in this sample may be carry-over from other donors' samples. This sample comprised whole blood, obtained in connection with sensitization to the hapten diphenylcyclopropenone (DPC). The chain carries TRBV15 and TRBJ1-1; 8 bases are a match to TRBD1. In nucleotides, the CDR3 is TGTGCCACCAGCAGGCAACAGGGGGTCCCCACTGAAGCTTTCTTT. Protein product: CATSRQQGVPTEAFF.